These 16 T cell receptor beta chains came from one sample sequenced in a study of cytomegalovirus exposure and HLA in healthy donors. Primers included in the PCR were 60 Vbeta and 13 Jbeta primers. The assay was immunoSEQ multiplex PCR, and TCRdb's table has in-frame clones only and misses some. Of 160,000 or so clones listed, 70% are singletons. The sequencing sample was made of PBMCs. The receptors shown here come from a man younger than 30 in good health and CMV-seropositive.

This clone came up a few times. The genes are TRBV2 and TRBJ2-3; 12 bases align to TRBD2. The trim removed 6 bases at V and 6 bases at J, leaving 13 bases unmatched. This CDR3 has 17 amino acids. Per the germline V gene, CDR1 is SNHLY and CDR2 is FYNNEI. DNA of the CDR3: TGTGCCAGCAGACTAACTAGCGGGGGGTGGATTAGGGATACGCAGTATTTT. This gives the protein CASRLTSGGWIRDTQYF.

This clone was seen only a few times. The chain joins TRBV29-1 to TRBJ1-1; D is possibly TRBD1 (5 bases). Germline values: CDR1 SQVTM, CDR2 ANQGSEA. V dropped 4 bases and J dropped 4 bases, with 13 bases sitting between them. The CDR3 loop spans 13 amino acids. The CDR3 here is CSVVPGASTEAFF. CDR3 coding DNA: TGCAGCGTTGTCCCTGGGGCCAGCACTGAAGCTTTCTTT.

The rearrangement links TRBV28 to TRBJ1-4, with D possibly TRBD1 on 6 matching bases. The germline gives CDR1 MDHEN, CDR2 SYDVKM. Trimming pared 8 bases from V and 5 bases from J, leaving 12 bases between. The CDR3 contains 13 residues. As DNA, the CDR3 is TGTGCCAGCTCCCCGGGACAAAATGAAAAACTGTTTTTT. It codes for CASSPGQNEKLFF.

The chain is built from TRBV7-9 and TRBJ1-3; D gene uncertain. The CDR3 is 14 amino acids. The germline CDR1 and CDR2 sequences are SEHNR and FQNEAQ (reference sequence). V was clipped by 5 bases and J by 2 bases, with 10 bases between them. The DNA of the CDR3 is TGTGCCAGCAGCGTCGGACTGACTGGAAACACCATATATTTT. Its translation is CASSVGLTGNTIYF.

J is TRBJ1-2 and V is TRBV5-8; D not certain. The CDR3 has 13 amino acids. Trimming left V 5 bases short and J 2 bases short, with 10 bases between. CDR1 SGHTS and CDR2 YDEGEE come from the germline V gene. CDR3 nucleotide sequence: TGTGCCAGCAGACCGGGAGGAAACTATGGCTACACCTTC. As protein: CASRPGGNYGYTF.

The J gene is TRBJ1-6, the V gene TRBV19; D gene ambiguous. The CDR3 runs to 15 residues. The germline V gene has CDR1 LNHDA and CDR2 SQIVND (reference sequence). V dropped 1 base and J dropped 5 bases, with 9 bases sitting between them. The DNA for the CDR3 is TGTGCCAGTAGTATAGCGACGCGGGATAATTCACCCCTCCACTTT. Amino acid sequence: CASSIATRDNSPLHF.

The chain joins TRBV5-4 to TRBJ2-1; 9 nucleotides align to TRBD1. The CDR3 is 13 residues long. The J segment lost 15 bases and the V segment lost 6 bases, leaving 13 bases of the junction unmatched. Germline V lookup: CDR1 SGHNT, CDR2 YYREEE (reference sequence). CDR3 region: CASKIRGQGPPFF. CDR3 in DNA: TGTGCCAGCAAAATAAGAGGACAGGGGCCCCCGTTCTTC.

This clone was detected once. The rearrangement uses TRBV5-8 and TRBJ1-1; TRBD1 might be the D (5 bases). CDR1 SGHTS and CDR2 YDEGEE come from the germline V gene. The CDR3 is 16 amino acids. With 0 bases removed from V and 8 bases from J, the gap between germline ends came to 20 bases. The CDR3 bases are TGTGCCAGCAGCTTGGTCAGGGAGGCACTGTATGGGGAAGCTTTCTTT. Translating gives CASSLVREALYGEAFF.

This clone was counted a single time. The chain carries TRBV11-2 and TRBJ1-1; 7 nucleotides align to TRBD1. This CDR3 contains 18 residues. Looked up from germline, CDR1 is SGHAT and CDR2 is FQNNGV. Trimming removed 4 bases from V and 4 bases from J; junction bases left unmatched: 18. The CDR3 region is CASSSTYRGSLDGTEAFF. Written as DNA, the CDR3 is TGTGCCAGCAGCTCAACCTACAGGGGCTCTCTGGACGGCACTGAAGCTTTCTTT.

The chain employs TRBV5-6 and TRBJ2-3; 9 positions agree with TRBD1. Trimming took 3 bases from V and 4 from J; bases not matched to a gene: 6. The CDR3 runs to 15 residues. Germline V lookup: CDR1 SGHDT, CDR2 YYEEEE. CDR3 sequence: CASSWGDREADTQYF. As DNA, the CDR3 is TGTGCCAGCAGCTGGGGGGACAGGGAGGCAGATACGCAGTATTTT.

The V gene is TRBV19, the J gene TRBJ1-2; 10 nucleotides line up with TRBD1. CDR3 length equals 15 residues. V lost 6 bases, J lost 1 base, and 5 bases stayed unmatched. Germline loops: CDR1 LNHDA, CDR2 SQIVND (reference sequence). Here the CDR3 reads CASSPRDRGNYGYTF. In nucleotides, the CDR3 is TGTGCCAGTAGCCCCCGGGACAGGGGTAACTATGGCTACACCTTC.

The rearrangement joins TRBV6-1 to TRBJ1-1; possible D gene TRBD1, 5 bases. The V end was cut by 4 bases, the J end by 1 base, with 10 bases between. Germline loops: CDR1 MNHNS, CDR2 SASEGT. There are 14 residues in the CDR3. CDR3 sequence: CASSGTRWNTEAFF. The CDR3 nucleotides read TGTGCCAGCAGTGGGACAAGATGGAACACTGAAGCTTTCTTT.

V is TRBV4-1 and J is TRBJ1-2, with 9 bases aligning to TRBD1. Germline V lookup: CDR1 MGHRA, CDR2 YSYEKL. Losses at the gene ends were 5 bases for V and 1 base for J; bases not matched to a gene: 11. CDR3 length equals 17 residues. Written as DNA, the CDR3 is TGCGCCAGCAGCTCGGGGGGACAGGGACCTCGTAACTATGGCTACACCTTC. Protein: CASSSGGQGPRNYGYTF.

The chain joins TRBV30 to TRBJ1-6, with a possible D match to TRBD1 (5 bases). The V gene's germline CDR1 is GTSNPN and CDR2 SVGIG (reference sequence). The CDR3 spans 16 residues. V was pared by 8 bases and J by 10 bases, with 27 bases between. The CDR3 region is CATSMGGRALSSPLHF. The CDR3 region has the DNA TGTGCCACCTCCATGGGGGGGAGAGCTTTATCGTCACCCCTCCACTTT.

This clone was counted only a few times. The rearrangement links TRBV6-5 to TRBJ2-2, with D perhaps TRBD1 (6 bases). The ends were cut back, 5 bases at V and 8 bases at J, with 18 bases in the middle. The CDR3 runs to 15 residues. From germline, CDR1 is MNHEY and CDR2 SVGAGI. The CDR3 DNA reads as TGTGCCAGCAGTACGTCTACAGGGCCGGGGGGGGAGCTGTTTTTT. The encoded protein is CASSTSTGPGGELFF.

The chain is built from TRBV2 and TRBJ2-5; 8 bases are shared with TRBD2. The germline gives CDR1 SNHLY, CDR2 FYNNEI. The CDR3 is made up of 15 amino acids. J was trimmed by 3 bases and V by 4 bases; bases with no gene match: 7. The CDR3 region is CASSGRAGAEETQYF. CDR3 nucleotide sequence: TGTGCCAGCAGTGGTAGAGCGGGAGCGGAAGAGACCCAGTACTTC. Variable domain in full (rest from reference TRBV2 and TRBJ2-5): EPEVTQTPSHQVTQMGQEVILRCVPISNHLYFYWYRQILGQKVEFLVSFYNNEISEKSEIFDDQFSVERPDGSNFTLKIRSTKLEDSAMYFCASSGRAGAEETQYFGPGTRLLVL.